The 24 T cell receptor beta chains below all came from one sample that was sequenced in a study of T cell repertoires in cytomegalovirus infection (dated by TCRdb to 2018 to 2020). The sequencer was an Illumina HiSeq 1500. TCRdb itself trimmed the public reads at Q25 with fastp, ran MiXCR and retained productive beta chains. Merged by CDR3 protein, the rows form single entries marked with the most common genes and DNA. For this sample there are tens of thousands of distinct CDR3 sequences; around a fifth appear just once. The top ten hold 64% of the sample. Sample treatment or condition, as interpreted from the label and publication: in vitro stimulation with specific CMV peptide epitopes to enrich CMV-specific T cells. Their antigens are not known. This sample comprised CD8+ T cells from cultured PBMCs, obtained from culture after CMV antigen stimulation. The receptor source for this set is a human donor in good health (CMV status not recorded). Some clones in this sample may be carry-over from other donors' samples.

DNA for the CDR3: TGTGCCAGCAGCCTAGACAGTAAGATAACCACTGAAGCTTTCTTT. Translated, it gives CASSLDSKITTEAFF. V usage is TRBV9 and J usage is TRBJ1-1, with D possibly being TRBD1 (5 bases). Germline V gives CDR1 SGDLS, CDR2 YYNGEE. Trimming removed 4 bases at V and 4 bases at J, with 17 bases between. This CDR3 is 15 amino acids long.

This clonotype has at least ten counts. This chain uses TRBV5-6 with TRBJ2-1; D may correspond to TRBD1 or TRBD2 (6 bases each). This CDR3 comprises 16 residues. V lost 5 bases and J lost 1, with 16 bases in between. Germline values: CDR1 SGHDT, CDR2 YYEEEE. The CDR3 nucleotides read TGTGCCAGCAGTTCGCTTACAGGGAGGTCCTACAATGAGCAGTTCTTC. As protein: CASSSLTGRSYNEQFF.

This chain joins TRBV28 and TRBJ1-6; D uncertain. Trimming left V 6 bases short and J 0 bases short, with 15 bases between. Germline values: CDR1 MDHEN, CDR2 SYDVKM. This CDR3 is built from 17 residues. DNA for the CDR3: TGTGCCAGCAGCTCCCAAGTAGGCCGCTCCTATAATTCACCCCTCCACTTT. Translated: CASSSQVGRSYNSPLHF.

V is TRBV12-3 or TRBV12-4 and J is TRBJ1-5, with D perhaps matching TRBD1 (5 bases). The length of the CDR3 is 13 residues. Trimming left V 5 bases short and J 4 bases short, with 9 bases between. The CDR3: CASSGGLNQPQHF. CDR3 bases: TGTGCCAGCAGTGGGGGGTTGAATCAGCCCCAGCATTTT.

The chain combines TRBV6-2 or TRBV6-3 with TRBJ2-7; 7 bases agree with TRBD2. Germline trimming cut 0 bases from V and 3 bases from J; bases unmatched to any gene: 8. Germline lookup yields CDR1 MNHEY and CDR2 SVGEGT. The CDR3 is 16 residues long. The CDR3 nucleotides read TGTGCCAGCAGTTACTCGAAGTTAGCGGGCAGCTACGAGCAGTACTTC. Translation gives CASSYSKLAGSYEQYF.

The sample holds a few counts of this clonotype. The gene calls are TRBV27 and TRBJ2-5; D not certain. Deletions cut 7 bases from V and 10 bases from J, with 13 bases between. Germline V gene lookup returns CDR1 MNHEY and CDR2 SMNVEV (reference sequence). The CDR3 is made up of 11 amino acids. The CDR3 sequence: CASTFGAIQYF. The CDR3 region has the DNA TGTGCCAGCACATTTGGAGCGATCCAGTACTTC.

This clonotype was seen more than once but under ten times. The rearrangement uses TRBV18 and TRBJ1-5; weak D call: TRBD1 (6 bases). The CDR3 covers 14 residues. The V gene's germline CDR1 is KGHSH and CDR2 LQKENI. Between the trimmed V and J ends, which lost 3 bases and 5 bases, there was a span of 11 bases. The CDR3 here is CASSPIGGDQPQHF. CDR3 DNA sequence: TGTGCCAGCTCACCCATAGGGGGAGATCAGCCCCAGCATTTT. The variable domain in full, completed from reference TRBV18 and TRBJ1-5, reads NAGVMQNPRHLVRRRGQEARLRCSPMKGHSHVYWYRQLPEEGLKFMVYLQKENIIDESGMPKERFSAEFPKEGPSILRIQQVVRGDSAAYFCASSPIGGDQPQHFGDGTRLSIL.

The genes are TRBV4-2 and TRBJ2-5; D ambiguous. V dropped 2 bases and J dropped 2 bases, with 9 bases sitting between them. The length of the CDR3 is 14 residues. Per the germline V gene, CDR1 is LGHNA and CDR2 is YNFKEQ. CDR3: CASSQNTGQETQYF. CDR3 DNA: TGTGCCAGCAGCCAAAATACTGGTCAAGAGACCCAGTACTTC.

V gene TRBV20-1 combines with J gene TRBJ2-1; 10 bases align to TRBD2. V trimming: 8 bases; J trimming: 2 bases; junction bases outside the gene matches: 3. This CDR3 is built from 13 residues. Germline CDR1 DFQATT, CDR2 SNEGSKA (reference sequence). Here the CDR3 reads CSTGTSAYNEQFF. The CDR3 coding sequence is TGCAGTACCGGGACTAGCGCCTACAATGAGCAGTTCTTC.

The rearrangement joins TRBV11-2 to TRBJ2-3; D not resolved. The CDR3 extends over 10 amino acids. The V end was cut by 11 bases, the J end by 6 bases, with 9 bases between. CDR1 and CDR2 from the germline V gene are SGHAT and FQNNGV. CDR3 protein: CAVRSDTQYF. The CDR3 DNA sequence: TGTGCCGTCCGGAGTGATACGCAGTATTTT. The entire variable domain, with the rest obtained from reference TRBV11-2 and TRBJ2-3, is as follows: EAGVAQSPRYKIIEKRQSVAFWCNPISGHATLYWYQQILGQGPKLLIQFQNNGVVDDSQLPKDRFSAERLKGVDSTLKIQPAKLEDSAVYLCAVRSDTQYFGPGTRLTVL.

The gene calls are TRBV10-3 and TRBJ2-1; D not certain. The CDR3 is made up of 12 amino acids. The V end was cut by 3 bases, the J end by 9 bases, with 9 bases between. Germline loops: CDR1 ENHRY, CDR2 SYGVKD. CDR3 sequence (DNA): TGTGCCATCAGTGATGATGGAGTTGAGCAGTTCTTC. Its protein product is CAISDDGVEQFF.

This clonotype was counted a few times. The chain combines TRBV6-5 with TRBJ2-5, with D possibly TRBD1 on 5 matching bases. CDR3 length: 16 residues. V shed 0 bases and J shed 9 bases, with 20 bases lying between them. Germline CDR1 is MNHEY and CDR2 is SVGAGI. CDR3 in DNA: TGTGCCAGCAGTTACTCAAGCAGGGAAGTATGGAAGGCCCAGTACTTC. This translates into CASSYSSREVWKAQYF.

This clonotype is large within its sample. The DNA for the CDR3 is TGTGCCAGCAGCTTCCGGACAGGGCGGCATCAGCCCCAGCATTTT. This sequence encodes CASSFRTGRHQPQHF. The chain uses TRBV7-8 and TRBJ1-5, with TRBD1 matching over 8 bases. The CDR3 contains 15 residues. The germline V gene encodes CDR1 SGHVS and CDR2 FQNEAQ. Trimming removed 3 bases from V and 5 bases from J; junction bases left unmatched: 6.

The chain links TRBV7-4 to TRBJ2-7, with D possibly being TRBD2 (6 bases). The CDR3 is 15 amino acids. V shed 5 bases and J shed 5 bases, with 19 bases lying between them. Germline V gives CDR1 SGHVT, CDR2 SQSDAQ. The CDR3 DNA sequence: TGTGCCAGCAGCCTCTTCCCGTCTCCGGGGGACGAGCAGTACTTC. As protein: CASSLFPSPGDEQYF.

This clonotype was seen a handful of times. The CDR3 here is CASSQEHSYSRSGANVLTF. The CDR3 DNA sequence: TGTGCCAGCAGCCAAGAGCATTCTTACTCCCGCTCTGGGGCCAACGTCCTGACTTTC. The genes are TRBV4-2 and TRBJ2-6; no clear D. The ends were cut back, 0 bases at V and 0 bases at J, with 15 bases in the middle. The germline CDR1 and CDR2 sequences are LGHNA and YNFKEQ. The CDR3 loop spans 19 amino acids.

This clonotype was counted only a few times. The chain couples TRBV7-7 to TRBJ2-1; TRBD1 matches at 8 bases. The CDR3 has 16 amino acids. Per germline, CDR1 SSHAT and CDR2 FNYEAQ (reference sequence). The V segment lost 5 bases and the J segment 8 bases; nucleotides outside the gene matches: 14. The CDR3 spells CASSQQGVGDSDEQFF. The DNA of the CDR3 is TGTGCCAGCAGCCAACAGGGGGTTGGGGACTCCGATGAGCAGTTCTTC.

This clonotype showed up many times. The chain combines TRBV12-3 or TRBV12-4 with TRBJ2-1, with 7 bases matching TRBD1. Losses at the gene ends were 1 base for V and 0 bases for J; bases not matched to a gene: 0. This CDR3 contains 15 residues. DNA of the CDR3: TGTGCCAGCAGTTTAGGGGACAGCTCCTACAATGAGCAGTTCTTC. Residues: CASSLGDSSYNEQFF.

This clonotype was seen many times. The CDR3 bases are TGTGCCAGCAGCCCCCGGACTAGCGGGAAAGAGACCCAGTACTTC. It specifies CASSPRTSGKETQYF. The chain recombines TRBV7-2 with TRBJ2-5; 12 bases match TRBD2. The length of the CDR3 is 15 residues. In germline, CDR1 is SGHTA, CDR2 FQGNSA. Unmatched junction bases numbered 4, after V lost 5 bases and J lost 3 bases.

This clonotype was counted many times. The chain carries TRBV7-2 and TRBJ2-1; D is unclear. V was pared by 1 base and J by 8 bases, with 12 bases between. The CDR3 is 14 residues long. The germline V gene encodes CDR1 SGHTA and CDR2 FQGNSA. The CDR3, as DNA: TGTGCCAGCAGCTTAGATAGGCGCTTCGATGAGCAGTTCTTC. Protein product: CASSLDRRFDEQFF.

This clonotype was observed a handful of times. The chain couples TRBV27 to TRBJ1-1; a weak D match, TRBD1 (5 bases). Germline CDR1 and CDR2: MNHEY and SMNVEV (reference sequence). The CDR3 has 15 residues. V dropped 0 bases and J dropped 0 bases, with 8 bases sitting between them. CDR3 in amino acids: CASSLSGGVNTEAFF. The CDR3 DNA is TGTGCCAGCAGTTTATCTGGGGGAGTGAACACTGAAGCTTTCTTT.

This clonotype was observed a few times. The rearrangement joins TRBV7-3 to TRBJ2-2; D is unresolved. The V gene lost 5 bases and the J gene lost 5 bases, with 15 bases spanning the gap. The CDR3 contains 15 residues. CDR1 and CDR2 (germline): SGHTA, FQGTGA. CDR3 coding DNA: TGTGCCAGCAGCCCCCTTGGAGAAGGGACCGGGGAGCTGTTTTTT. As protein: CASSPLGEGTGELFF.

The V gene is TRBV7-3, the J gene TRBJ2-1; 10 nucleotides align to TRBD2. V shed 5 bases, J shed 8 bases, and the junction held 9 bases outside the gene matches. Germline V gene sequence: CDR1 SGHTA, CDR2 FQGTGA. The CDR3 loop spans 15 amino acids. The CDR3 region has the DNA TGTGCCAGCAGCATGAGCGGGGGGGCCGGCGATGAGCAGTTCTTC. This translates into CASSMSGGAGDEQFF.

This clonotype was detected only a few times. The chain has TRBV7-2 and TRBJ2-7; the D gene is possibly TRBD1 (8 bases). Deletions cut 5 bases from V and 2 bases from J, with 19 bases between. The CDR3 runs 16 residues. Per the germline V gene, CDR1 is SGHTA and CDR2 is FQGNSA. The CDR3 spells CASSRGRGQDTYEQYF. The CDR3 DNA reads as TGTGCCAGCAGCCGGGGGAGGGGACAGGACACCTACGAGCAGTACTTC.

The V call is TRBV7-9, the J call TRBJ2-2; a possible D gene is TRBD1 (5 bases). The CDR3 spans 16 residues. CDR1 and CDR2 (germline): SEHNR, FQNEAQ (reference sequence). V was trimmed by 0 bases and J by 2 bases, leaving 10 bases between them. DNA for the CDR3: TGTGCCAGCAGCTTAGCTGACAGCCATAACACCGGGGAGCTGTTTTTT. It translates to CASSLADSHNTGELFF.